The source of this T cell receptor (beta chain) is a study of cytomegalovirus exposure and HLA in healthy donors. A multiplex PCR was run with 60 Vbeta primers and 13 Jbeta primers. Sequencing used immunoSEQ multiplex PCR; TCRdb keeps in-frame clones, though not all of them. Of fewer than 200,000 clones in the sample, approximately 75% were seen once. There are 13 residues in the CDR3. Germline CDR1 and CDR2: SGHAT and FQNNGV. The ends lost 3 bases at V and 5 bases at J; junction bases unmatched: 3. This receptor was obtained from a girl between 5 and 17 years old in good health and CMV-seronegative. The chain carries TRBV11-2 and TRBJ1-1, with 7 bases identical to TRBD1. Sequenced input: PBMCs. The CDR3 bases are TGTGCCAGCAGCTTCCCGACAGGGACTGAAGCTTTCTTT. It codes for CASSFPTGTEAFF.